This T cell receptor beta chain was captured by sequencing in a study of radiation and T cells in renal cell carcinoma. Whole-study findings and limits: Dominant CDR3 motifs occupied more repertoire in irradiated than control tumors. In nephrectomy-only tumors, top 100 clonotypes averaged approximately 43%, versus 54% irradiated.

A remark on this clone: Antigen: not known.

The method was immunoSEQ multiplex PCR; TCRdb's version includes in-frame clones alone and lacks a portion of them. The sample lists fewer than 15,000 clones; approximately 56% were seen once. The sample's treatment: treatment-naive control, cytoreductive nephrectomy. This renal cell carcinoma was of the clear cell type. Trimming took 7 bases from V and 5 from J, leaving 12 bases between them. Germline CDR1 is MDHEN and CDR2 is SYDVKM. The length of the CDR3 is 12 residues. The chain combines TRBV28 with TRBJ2-7, with TRBD1 as a possible D gene (5 bases). This specimen consisted of tumor tissue, obtained from a patient whose treatment was nephrectomy without radiotherapy. The TCR was taken from a man in his sixties with renal cell carcinoma. This CDR3 is CASTIPGNEQYF. CDR3 coding DNA: TGTGCCAGCACCATCCCAGGGAACGAGCAGTACTTC.